Reported below is one TCR beta chain. The data are from a study of cytomegalovirus exposure and HLA in healthy donors. Use of 60 Vbeta and 13 Jbeta primers characterized the PCR. Clones were sequenced by immunoSEQ multiplex PCR, and TCRdb holds only the in-frame ones, with some missing. The sample holds about 200,000 clones, roughly 80% seen once. Germline lookup yields CDR1 SGHNT and CDR2 YYREEE (reference sequence). The CDR3 extends over 15 amino acids. The ends were cut back, 0 bases at V and 5 bases at J, with 11 bases in the middle. The V gene is TRBV5-4, the J gene TRBJ2-2; D is unclear. This clonotype originated in a man aged 35 to 55 in good health and CMV-seropositive. Sequenced material: PBMCs. CDR3 residues: CASSLGGLGTGELFF. The CDR3 DNA follows: TGTGCCAGCAGCTTGGGCGGCCTCGGGACCGGGGAGCTGTTTTTT.